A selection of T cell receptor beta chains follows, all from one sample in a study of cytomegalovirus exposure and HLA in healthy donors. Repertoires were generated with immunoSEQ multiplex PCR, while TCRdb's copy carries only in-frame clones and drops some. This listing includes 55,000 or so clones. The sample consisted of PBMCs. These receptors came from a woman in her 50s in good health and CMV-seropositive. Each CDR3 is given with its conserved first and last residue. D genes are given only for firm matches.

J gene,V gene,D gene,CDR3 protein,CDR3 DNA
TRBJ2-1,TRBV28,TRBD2,CASSPGLAGEFWNEQFF,TGTGCCAGCAGTCCGGGGTTAGCGGGAGAATTCTGGAATGAGCAGTTCTTC
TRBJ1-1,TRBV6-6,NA,CASSYSGGTEAFF,TGTGCCAGCAGTTACTCTGGAGGCACTGAAGCTTTCTTT
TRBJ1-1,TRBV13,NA,CANSQGGGWFPQNTEAFF,TGTGCAAACAGCCAGGGAGGAGGATGGTTCCCTCAGAACACTGAAGCTTTCTTT
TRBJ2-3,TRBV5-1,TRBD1,CASSFDRGDLTDTQYF,TGCGCCAGCAGCTTCGACAGGGGGGACCTCACAGATACGCAGTATTTT
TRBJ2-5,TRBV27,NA,CASSYRGETQYF,TGTGCCAGCAGTTATAGGGGAGAGACCCAGTACTTC
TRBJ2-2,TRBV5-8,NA,CASTQLGLSNTGELFF,TGTGCCAGCACCCAATTGGGACTTTCGAACACCGGGGAGCTGTTTTTT
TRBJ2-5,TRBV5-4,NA,CASSPGQLQETQYF,TGTGCCAGCAGCCCCGGACAGCTCCAAGAGACCCAGTACTTC
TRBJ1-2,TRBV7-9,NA,CASSLGPGNYGYTF,TGTGCCAGCAGCTTAGGTCCGGGAAACTATGGCTACACCTTC
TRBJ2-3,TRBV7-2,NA,CASSLYTPTDTQYF,TGTGCCAGCAGCTTATATACTCCCACAGATACGCAGTATTTT
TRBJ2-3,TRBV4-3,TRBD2,CASSQTSGGRYTDTQYF,TGCGCCAGCAGCCAAACTAGCGGGGGAAGATACACAGATACGCAGTATTTT
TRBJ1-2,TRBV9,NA,CASSPRGGVNYGYTF,TGTGCCAGCAGCCCCCGGGGAGGGGTGAACTATGGCTACACCTTC
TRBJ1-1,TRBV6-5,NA,CASSTTVNTEAFF,TGTGCCAGCAGTACGACAGTGAACACTGAAGCTTTCTTT
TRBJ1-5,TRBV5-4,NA,CASSLGPTGVSNQPQHF,TGTGCCAGCAGCTTAGGACCCACGGGGGTTAGCAATCAGCCCCAGCATTTT
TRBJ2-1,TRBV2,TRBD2,CASRATSGMFNEQFF,TGTGCCAGCAGGGCAACTAGCGGGATGTTCAATGAGCAGTTCTTC
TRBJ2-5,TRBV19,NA,CASSPGLPQETQYF,TGTGCCAGTAGTCCGGGACTGCCGCAAGAGACCCAGTACTTC
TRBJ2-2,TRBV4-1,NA,CASSQGQSLTGELFF,TGCGCCAGCAGCCAGGGCCAGTCCCTCACCGGGGAGCTGTTTTTT
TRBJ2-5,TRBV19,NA,CASTAGQRETQYF,TGTGCCAGTACCGCAGGCCAGCGGGAGACCCAGTACTTC
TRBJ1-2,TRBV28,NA,CASSDDSPSPTNYGYTF,TGTGCCAGCAGTGACGACAGTCCCTCACCAACGAACTATGGCTACACCTTC
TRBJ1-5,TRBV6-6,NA,CAIRGDSNQPQHF,TGTGCCATCAGGGGAGATAGCAATCAGCCCCAGCATTTT
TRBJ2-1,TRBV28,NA,CASTLDGSSYNEQFF,TGTGCCAGCACCCTGGACGGGAGCTCCTACAATGAGCAGTTCTTC
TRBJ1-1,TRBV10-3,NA,CAIRSGQSAEAFF,TGTGCCATCAGATCTGGACAGAGCGCTGAAGCTTTCTTT
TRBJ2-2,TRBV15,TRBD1,CATRGQVNTGELFF,TGTGCCACCAGGGGACAGGTCAACACCGGGGAGCTGTTTTTT
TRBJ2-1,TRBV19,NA,CASSIAGGYYNEQFF,TGTGCCAGTAGTATAGCTGGGGGCTACTACAATGAGCAGTTCTTC
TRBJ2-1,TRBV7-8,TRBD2,CASSLVGSGRDNEQFF,TGTGCCAGCAGCTTAGTGGGTAGCGGGAGGGACAATGAGCAGTTCTTC
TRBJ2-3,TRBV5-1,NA,CASSPAGDTQYF,TGCGCCAGCAGCCCAGCGGGAGATACGCAGTATTTT
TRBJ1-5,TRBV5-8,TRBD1,CASSLGRGGSYSNQPQHF,TGTGCCAGCAGCTTGGGTCGAGGGGGCTCCTATAGCAATCAGCCCCAGCATTTT
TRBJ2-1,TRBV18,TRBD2,CASSPYLAGTYNEQFF,TGTGCCAGCTCACCATATCTAGCGGGAACCTACAATGAGCAGTTCTTC
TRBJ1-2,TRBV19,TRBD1,CASSTRQGANYGYTF,TGTGCCAGTAGTACTCGACAGGGGGCTAACTATGGCTACACCTTC
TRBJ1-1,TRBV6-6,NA,CASSYSARGATEAFF,TGTGCCAGCAGTTACTCGGCTCGGGGGGCCACTGAAGCTTTCTTT
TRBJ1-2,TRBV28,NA,CASSYLRGVGYTF,TGTGCCAGCAGTTACTTACGGGGGGTTGGCTACACCTTC
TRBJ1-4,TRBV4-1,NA,CASSQAIDGGMRKLFF,TGCGCCAGCAGCCAGGCCATAGACGGGGGAATGAGGAAACTGTTTTTT
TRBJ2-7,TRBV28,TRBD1,CASSLGDRDYEQYF,TGTGCCAGCAGTTTGGGGGACAGGGACTACGAGCAGTACTTC
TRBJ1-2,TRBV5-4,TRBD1,CASSLLTGAYGYTF,TGTGCCAGCAGCTTATTGACAGGGGCCTATGGCTACACCTTC
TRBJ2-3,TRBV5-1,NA,CASSFLTTDMQYF,TGCGCCAGCAGCTTCCTAACCACAGATATGCAGTATTTT
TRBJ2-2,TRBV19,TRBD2,CASATGTSGTGELFF,TGTGCCAGTGCTACCGGGACTAGCGGAACCGGGGAGCTGTTTTTT
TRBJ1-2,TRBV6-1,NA,CASSEARTDLNGYTF,TGTGCCAGCAGTGAAGCTAGGACAGATTTAAATGGCTACACCTTC
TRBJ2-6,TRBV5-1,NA,CASSFSSGANVLTF,TGCGCCAGCAGCTTCAGCTCTGGGGCCAACGTCCTGACTTTC
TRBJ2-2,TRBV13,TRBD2,CASSPGLAGGIGELFF,TGTGCCAGCAGCCCCGGACTAGCGGGAGGAATCGGGGAGCTGTTTTTT
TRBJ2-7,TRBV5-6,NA,CASSHEGEQYF,TGTGCCAGCAGCCACGAGGGCGAGCAGTACTTC
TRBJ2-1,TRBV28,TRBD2,CASSSRSAGGPDEQFF,TGTGCCAGCAGTTCGCGCTCAGCGGGAGGGCCTGATGAGCAGTTCTTC
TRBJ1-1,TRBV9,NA,CASSVATSFTEAFF,TGTGCCAGCAGCGTAGCGACAAGCTTCACTGAAGCTTTCTTT